This entry features one TCR beta chain sequence. Its antigen is as yet unknown. This record belongs to a study of cytomegalovirus exposure and HLA in healthy donors. Study outcomes and limitations: In a later analysis, TCR beta V- and J-gene trimming was associated with a missense DCLRE1C variant. Across HLA loci, a later analysis found differing TCR association rates, with DRB1 most and HLA-C fewest.

V lost 4 bases, J lost 3 bases, and 15 bases lay in between. CDR1 is LGHNA, CDR2 YNFKEQ, per germline. The CDR3 consists of 16 residues. Primers for the PCR totalled 60 Vbeta and 13 Jbeta. Clones were sequenced by immunoSEQ multiplex PCR, and TCRdb holds only the in-frame ones, with some missing. Of roughly 120,000 clones listed, just under 70% are singletons. The sequenced sample was PBMCs. The chain links TRBV4-2 to TRBJ1-4; maybe TRBD1 (5 bases). The source of this sequence is a woman aged 70-85 years in good health and CMV-seropositive. The CDR3 DNA reads as TGTGCCAGCAGCCCGACCCGGACACCATCTAATGAAAAACTGTTTTTT. Protein sequence: CASSPTRTPSNEKLFF.